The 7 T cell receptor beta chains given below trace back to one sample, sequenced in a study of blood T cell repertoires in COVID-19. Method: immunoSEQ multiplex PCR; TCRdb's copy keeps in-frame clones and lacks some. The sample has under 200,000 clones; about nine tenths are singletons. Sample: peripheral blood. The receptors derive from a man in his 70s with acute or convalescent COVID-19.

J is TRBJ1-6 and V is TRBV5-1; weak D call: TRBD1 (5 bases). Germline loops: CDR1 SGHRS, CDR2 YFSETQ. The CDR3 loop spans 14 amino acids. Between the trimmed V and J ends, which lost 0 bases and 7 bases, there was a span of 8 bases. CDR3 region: CASSLGQTNSPLHF. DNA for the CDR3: TGCGCCAGCAGCTTGGGACAGACAAATTCACCCCTCCACTTT.

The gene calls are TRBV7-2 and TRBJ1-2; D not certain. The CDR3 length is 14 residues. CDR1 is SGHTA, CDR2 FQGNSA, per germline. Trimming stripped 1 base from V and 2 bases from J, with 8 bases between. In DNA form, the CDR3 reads TGTGCCAGCAGCTTAGAAACCAGGAACTATGGCTACACCTTC. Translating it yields CASSLETRNYGYTF.

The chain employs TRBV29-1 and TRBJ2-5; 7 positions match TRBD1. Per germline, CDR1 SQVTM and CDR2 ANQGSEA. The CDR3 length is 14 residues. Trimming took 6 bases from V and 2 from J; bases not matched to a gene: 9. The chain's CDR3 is CSVRPTGRQETQYF. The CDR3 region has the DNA TGCAGCGTGAGACCGACAGGGCGACAAGAGACCCAGTACTTC.

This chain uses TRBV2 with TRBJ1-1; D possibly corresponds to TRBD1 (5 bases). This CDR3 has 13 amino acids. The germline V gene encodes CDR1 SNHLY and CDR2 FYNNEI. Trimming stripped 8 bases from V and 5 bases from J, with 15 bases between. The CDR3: CASEYGAGTEAFF. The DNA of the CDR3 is TGTGCCAGCGAGTACGGGGCGGGGACTGAAGCTTTCTTT.

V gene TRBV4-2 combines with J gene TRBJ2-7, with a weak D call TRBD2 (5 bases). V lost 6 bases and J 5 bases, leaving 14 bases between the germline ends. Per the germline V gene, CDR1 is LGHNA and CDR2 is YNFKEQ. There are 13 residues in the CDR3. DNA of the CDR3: TGTGCCAGCAGTCGAGAGGGTGAAGACGAGCAGTACTTC. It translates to CASSREGEDEQYF.

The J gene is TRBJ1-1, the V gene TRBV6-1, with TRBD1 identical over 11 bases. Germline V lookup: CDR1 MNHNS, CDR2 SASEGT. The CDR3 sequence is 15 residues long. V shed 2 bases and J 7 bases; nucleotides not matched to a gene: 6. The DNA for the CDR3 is TGTGCCAGCAGTGAAAAAGGACAGGGGGCGCGTGAAGCTTTCTTT. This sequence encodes CASSEKGQGAREAFF.

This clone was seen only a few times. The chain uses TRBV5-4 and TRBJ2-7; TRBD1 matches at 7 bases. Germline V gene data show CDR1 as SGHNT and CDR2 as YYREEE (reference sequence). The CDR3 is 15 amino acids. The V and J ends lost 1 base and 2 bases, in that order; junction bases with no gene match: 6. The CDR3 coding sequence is TGTGCCAGCAGCTTGCATATGGGACAGACCTACGAGCAGTACTTC. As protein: CASSLHMGQTYEQYF.